This TCR beta chain appears in the sequencing data of a study of blood T cell repertoires in COVID-19. This CDR3 spans 15 amino acids. Germline CDR1 is LNHDA and CDR2 is SQIVND (reference sequence). Trimming left V 5 bases short and J 8 bases short, with 19 bases between. Data came from immunoSEQ multiplex PCR; TCRdb stores just in-frame clones and leaves some out. The sample contains over 85,000 clones, approximately 86% of which appear only once. The chain employs TRBV19 and TRBJ2-1; a weak D match, TRBD2 (6 bases). Source material: peripheral blood. The clonotype comes from a man in his 60s with acute or convalescent COVID-19. CDR3 in DNA: TGTGCCAGTAGTTTCGGACCTGGGGGGAGAGATGAGCAGTTCTTC. Amino acid sequence: CASSFGPGGRDEQFF.